This is a list of T cell receptor beta chains from one sample in a study of T cell responses to AZD1222 COVID-19 vaccine. Clones were read by immunoSEQ multiplex PCR, and TCRdb kept only the in-frame ones, dropping some. The sample records around 150,000 clones, approximately 84% being singletons. This sample comprised peripheral blood, obtained on day 0 of AZD1222 vaccination. These receptor sequences come from an adult in good health. CDR3s include the opening cysteine and the closing phenylalanine or tryptophan. Fields, in order: CDR3 protein, CDR3 DNA, V gene, clone size, J gene, D gene. The D gene is left open where the match is weak. Only some rows state a clone size, as once, few, many or a class for expanded clones.

CDR3 protein: CSVSEGELFF
CDR3 DNA: TGCAGCGTTTCGGAGGGGGAACTGTTTTTT
V gene: TRBV29-1
clone size: few
J gene: TRBJ1-4
D gene: -

CDR3 protein: CASSVEWTGEEQYF
CDR3 DNA: TGTGCCAGCAGCGTAGAATGGACAGGGGAAGAGCAGTACTTC
V gene: TRBV9
clone size: -
J gene: TRBJ2-7
D gene: TRBD1

CDR3 protein: CASMVTTRGRNTGELFF
CDR3 DNA: TGTGCCAGCATGGTGACGACGAGGGGCAGAAACACCGGGGAGCTGTTTTTT
V gene: TRBV27
clone size: -
J gene: TRBJ2-2
D gene: -

CDR3 protein: CASSPEWGQGVNQPQHF
CDR3 DNA: TGTGCCAGCAGCCCCGAATGGGGGCAGGGAGTAAATCAGCCCCAGCATTTT
V gene: TRBV5-5
clone size: -
J gene: TRBJ1-5
D gene: -

CDR3 protein: CASSQDGQTANYGYTF
CDR3 DNA: TGTGCCAGCAGCCAAGATGGACAGACAGCTAACTATGGCTACACCTTC
V gene: TRBV3-1/TRBV3-2
clone size: -
J gene: TRBJ1-2
D gene: -

CDR3 protein: CASSPATAYEQYF
CDR3 DNA: TGTGCCAGCTCACCAGCCACCGCCTACGAGCAGTACTTC
V gene: TRBV18
clone size: few
J gene: TRBJ2-7
D gene: -

CDR3 protein: CASTGTGVRPQHF
CDR3 DNA: TGCGCCAGCACCGGGACAGGGGTGAGGCCCCAGCATTTT
V gene: TRBV10-2
clone size: -
J gene: TRBJ1-5
D gene: TRBD1

CDR3 protein: CAISETGSMDTQYF
CDR3 DNA: TGTGCCATCAGTGAGACAGGTAGCATGGATACGCAGTATTTT
V gene: TRBV10-3
clone size: -
J gene: TRBJ2-3
D gene: -

CDR3 protein: CASSPRLAGGAQSEQFF
CDR3 DNA: TGCGCCAGCAGCCCAAGACTAGCGGGGGGCGCCCAATCAGAGCAGTTCTTC
V gene: TRBV5-1
clone size: -
J gene: TRBJ2-1
D gene: TRBD2

CDR3 protein: CSSKWGQGTDTQYF
CDR3 DNA: TGCAGCTCTAAGTGGGGACAGGGCACAGATACGCAGTATTTT
V gene: TRBV29-1
clone size: -
J gene: TRBJ2-3
D gene: TRBD1

CDR3 protein: CASSLTGTNNEQFF
CDR3 DNA: TGCGCCAGCAGCTTGACAGGGACCAACAATGAGCAGTTCTTC
V gene: TRBV5-1
clone size: -
J gene: TRBJ2-1
D gene: -

CDR3 protein: CASSPPAARGERYTF
CDR3 DNA: TGTGCCAGCAGCCCTCCCGCAGCCAGGGGGGAACGCTACACCTTC
V gene: TRBV14
clone size: -
J gene: TRBJ1-2
D gene: TRBD1

CDR3 protein: CASSYLEHEKLFF
CDR3 DNA: TGTGCCAGCAGCTATCTAGAGCATGAAAAACTGTTTTTT
V gene: TRBV12-3/TRBV12-4
clone size: -
J gene: TRBJ1-4
D gene: -

CDR3 protein: CASSLTPGEYGYTF
CDR3 DNA: TGTGCCAGCAGCCTTACGCCCGGGGAGTATGGCTACACCTTC
V gene: TRBV7-3
clone size: few
J gene: TRBJ1-2
D gene: -

CDR3 protein: CASSFGGEDTIYF
CDR3 DNA: TGTGCCAGCAGTTTTGGAGGGGAGGACACCATATATTTT
V gene: TRBV28
clone size: -
J gene: TRBJ1-3
D gene: -

CDR3 protein: CAWSAGSNTGELFF
CDR3 DNA: TGTGCCTGGAGTGCGGGATCTAACACCGGGGAGCTGTTTTTT
V gene: TRBV30
clone size: -
J gene: TRBJ2-2
D gene: -

CDR3 protein: CASSFSGTGDTF
CDR3 DNA: TGTGCCAGCAGTTTCTCCGGGACAGGGGACACCTTC
V gene: TRBV12-3/TRBV12-4
clone size: once
J gene: TRBJ1-2
D gene: TRBD1

CDR3 protein: CASSRGRERPLHGYTF
CDR3 DNA: TGCGCCAGCAGCCGGGGCAGGGAACGGCCCCTTCATGGCTACACCTTC
V gene: TRBV5-1
clone size: -
J gene: TRBJ1-2
D gene: -

CDR3 protein: CASSFTGLGEQYF
CDR3 DNA: TGTGCCAGCAGCTTTACCGGACTAGGCGAGCAGTACTTC
V gene: TRBV11-3
clone size: -
J gene: TRBJ2-7
D gene: TRBD2

CDR3 protein: CASSSQGHEQYF
CDR3 DNA: TGTGCCAGCAGCTCACAGGGCCACGAGCAGTACTTC
V gene: TRBV7-6
clone size: few
J gene: TRBJ2-7
D gene: -

CDR3 protein: CASSPGLKGSYEQYF
CDR3 DNA: TGTGCCAGCTCACCAGGGCTGAAGGGCTCCTACGAGCAGTACTTC
V gene: TRBV18
clone size: -
J gene: TRBJ2-7
D gene: -

CDR3 protein: CASSQEEGAGSPLHF
CDR3 DNA: TGTGCCAGCAGCCAAGAGGAGGGGGCTGGTTCACCCCTCCACTTT
V gene: TRBV3-1/TRBV3-2
clone size: -
J gene: TRBJ1-6
D gene: TRBD1